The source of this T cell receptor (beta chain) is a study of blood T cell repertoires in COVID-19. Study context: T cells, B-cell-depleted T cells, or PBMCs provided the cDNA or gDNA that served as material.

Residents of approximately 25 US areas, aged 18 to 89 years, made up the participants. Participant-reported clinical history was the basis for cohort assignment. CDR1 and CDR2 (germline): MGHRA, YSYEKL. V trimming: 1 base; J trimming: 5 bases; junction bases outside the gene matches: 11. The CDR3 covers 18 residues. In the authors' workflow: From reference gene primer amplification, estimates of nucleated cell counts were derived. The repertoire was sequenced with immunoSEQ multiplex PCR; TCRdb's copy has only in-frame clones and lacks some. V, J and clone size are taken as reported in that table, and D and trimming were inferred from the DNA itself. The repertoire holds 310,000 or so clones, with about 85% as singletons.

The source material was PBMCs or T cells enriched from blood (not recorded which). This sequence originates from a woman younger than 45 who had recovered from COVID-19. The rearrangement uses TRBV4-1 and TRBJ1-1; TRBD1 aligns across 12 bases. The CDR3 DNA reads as TGCGCCAGCAGCCAAGCGGGGACAGGGGGCGCGATGGTGACTGAAGCTTTCTTT. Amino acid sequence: CASSQAGTGGAMVTEAFF.